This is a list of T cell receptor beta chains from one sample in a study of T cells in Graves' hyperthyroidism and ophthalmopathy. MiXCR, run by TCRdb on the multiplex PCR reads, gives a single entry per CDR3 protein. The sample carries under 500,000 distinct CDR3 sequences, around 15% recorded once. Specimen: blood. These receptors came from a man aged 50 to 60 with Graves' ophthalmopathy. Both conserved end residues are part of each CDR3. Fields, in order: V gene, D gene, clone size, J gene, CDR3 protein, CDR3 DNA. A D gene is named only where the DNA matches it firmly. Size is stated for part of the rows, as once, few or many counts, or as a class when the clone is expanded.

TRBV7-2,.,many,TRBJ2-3,CASSFEREGSTDTQYF,TGTGCCAGCAGCTTCGAGCGAGAAGGCAGCACAGATACGCAGTATTTT
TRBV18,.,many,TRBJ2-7,CASSVASGSYEQYF,TGTGCCAGCTCTGTAGCCTCCGGCTCCTACGAGCAGTACTTC
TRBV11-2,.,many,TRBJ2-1,CASTPGGGPGDNEQFF,TGTGCCAGCACCCCCGGTGGGGGGCCGGGGGACAATGAGCAGTTCTTC
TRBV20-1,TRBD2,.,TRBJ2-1,CSAPGLAGFSYNEQFF,TGCAGTGCCCCCGGACTAGCGGGCTTCTCCTACAATGAGCAGTTCTTC
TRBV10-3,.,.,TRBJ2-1,CAISEPAANNEQFF,TGTGCCATCAGTGAGCCGGCAGCAAACAATGAGCAGTTCTTC
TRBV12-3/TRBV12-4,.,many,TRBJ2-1,CASSELATGYNEQFF,TGTGCCAGCAGCGAACTAGCTACGGGGTACAATGAGCAGTTCTTC
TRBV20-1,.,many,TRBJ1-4,CSARDSVSHEKLFF,TGCAGTGCTAGAGATTCGGTTAGCCATGAAAAACTGTTTTTT
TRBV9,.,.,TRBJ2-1,CASSVRGWESSYNEQFF,TGTGCCAGCAGCGTAAGAGGGTGGGAGAGCTCCTACAATGAGCAGTTCTTC
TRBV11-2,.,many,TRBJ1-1,CASSSQGYALTTEAFF,TGTGCCAGCAGCTCCCAGGGTTACGCGTTGACCACTGAAGCTTTCTTT
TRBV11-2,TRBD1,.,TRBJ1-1,CAGSLVAGGNTEAFF,TGTGCCGGCAGCTTAGTCGCAGGGGGGAACACTGAAGCTTTCTTT
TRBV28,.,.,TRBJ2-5,CASSGPNWGLQETQYF,TGTGCCAGCAGTGGACCGAACTGGGGGTTACAAGAGACCCAGTACTTC
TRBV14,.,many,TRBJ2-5,CASSNSGVQETQYF,TGTGCCAGCAGCAACTCCGGGGTCCAAGAGACCCAGTACTTC
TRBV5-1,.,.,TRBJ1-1,CASSSRTGETRAFF,TGCGCCAGCAGCTCGCGGACGGGGGAAACGAGGGCTTTCTTT
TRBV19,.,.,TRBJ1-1,CATRAKNTEAFF,TGTGCCACTAGAGCCAAGAACACTGAAGCTTTCTTT
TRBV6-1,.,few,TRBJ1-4,CASSPGTASKGVEKLFF,TGTGCCAGCAGCCCCGGGACGGCGTCGAAGGGTGTGGAAAAACTGTTTTTT
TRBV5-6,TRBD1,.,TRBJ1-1,CASSLGMTGATEALF,TGTGCCAGCAGCTTGGGGATGACAGGGGCGACTGAAGCTCTCTTT
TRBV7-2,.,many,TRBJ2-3,CASSLLLSLLATDTQYF,TGTGCCAGCAGCTTACTTCTTAGCCTTCTAGCCACAGATACGCAGTATTTT
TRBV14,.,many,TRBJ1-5,CASSQGKQPQHF,TGTGCCAGCAGCCAAGGGAAGCAGCCCCAGCATTTT
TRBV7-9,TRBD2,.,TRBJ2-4,CASSLETSADIQYF,TGTGCCAGCAGCTTAGAGACTAGCGCAGACATTCAGTACTTC
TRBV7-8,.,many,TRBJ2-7,CASSPILRFYEQYF,TGTGCCAGCAGCCCAATCCTTCGCTTCTACGAGCAGTACTTC
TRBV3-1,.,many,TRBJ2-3,CASSQFEPGVDTQYF,TGTGCCAGCAGCCAATTTGAACCCGGTGTAGATACGCAGTATTTT
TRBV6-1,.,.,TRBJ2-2,CASTRLINTGELFF,TGTGCCAGCACTCGGCTCATTAACACCGGGGAGCTGTTTTTT
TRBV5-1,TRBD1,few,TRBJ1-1,CASSLGSGGNTEAFF,TGCGCCAGCAGCTTGGGTTCAGGGGGTAACACTGAAGCTTTCTTT
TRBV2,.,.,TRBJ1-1,CASRKYRVGAGMNTEAFF,TGTGCCAGCAGAAAATACAGGGTTGGGGCGGGTATGAACACTGAAGCTTTCTTT
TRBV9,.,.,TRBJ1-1,CASSGHGGFTEAFF,TGTGCCAGCAGCGGCCATGGGGGGTTTACTGAAGCTTTCTTT
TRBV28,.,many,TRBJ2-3,CASSPLVGTQYF,TGTGCCAGCAGTCCACTAGTTGGTACGCAGTATTTT
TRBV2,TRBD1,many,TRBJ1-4,CASSFLTGKSEKLFF,TGTGCCAGCAGCTTCCTGACAGGGAAGAGTGAAAAACTGTTTTTT
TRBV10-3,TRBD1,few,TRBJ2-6,CAISERDRANSGANVLTF,TGTGCCATCAGTGAAAGGGACAGAGCGAACTCTGGGGCCAACGTCCTGACTTTC
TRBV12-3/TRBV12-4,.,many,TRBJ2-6,CANAGTDSSGANVLTF,TGTGCCAATGCCGGGACTGATTCCTCTGGGGCCAACGTCCTGACTTTC
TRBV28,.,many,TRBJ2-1,CASSLWGGMGVEQFF,TGTGCCAGCAGTTTATGGGGGGGAATGGGGGTTGAGCAGTTCTTC
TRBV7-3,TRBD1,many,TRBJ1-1,CASRHGTGIFRSTEAFF,TGTGCCAGCAGACACGGGACAGGGATTTTCCGAAGCACTGAAGCTTTCTTT
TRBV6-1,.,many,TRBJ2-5,CASSEMIQETQYF,TGTGCCAGCAGTGAAATGATTCAAGAGACCCAGTACTTC
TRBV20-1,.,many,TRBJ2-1,CSARTTREQFF,TGCAGTGCTAGGACCACAAGGGAGCAGTTCTTC
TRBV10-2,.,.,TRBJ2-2,CATQRQTNTGELFF,TGCGCCACCCAACGACAGACTAACACCGGGGAGCTGTTTTTT
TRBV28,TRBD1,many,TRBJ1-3,CASNGQDLSGNTIYF,TGTGCCAGCAACGGACAGGACCTCTCTGGAAACACCATATATTTT
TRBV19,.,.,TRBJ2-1,CASSVVKGSEQFF,TGTGCCAGTAGTGTCGTTAAGGGGAGTGAGCAGTTCTTC
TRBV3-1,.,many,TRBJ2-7,CASSLGGSRSYEQYF,TGTGCCAGCAGCCTGGGCGGTAGTCGCAGTTACGAGCAGTACTTC
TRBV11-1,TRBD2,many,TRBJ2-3,CASSLGWREDTQYF,TGTGCCAGCAGCTTAGGATGGCGGGAGGATACGCAGTATTTT
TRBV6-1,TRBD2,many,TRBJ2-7,CASGTSGGSSYEQYF,TGTGCCAGCGGGACTAGCGGGGGGAGCTCCTACGAGCAGTACTTC